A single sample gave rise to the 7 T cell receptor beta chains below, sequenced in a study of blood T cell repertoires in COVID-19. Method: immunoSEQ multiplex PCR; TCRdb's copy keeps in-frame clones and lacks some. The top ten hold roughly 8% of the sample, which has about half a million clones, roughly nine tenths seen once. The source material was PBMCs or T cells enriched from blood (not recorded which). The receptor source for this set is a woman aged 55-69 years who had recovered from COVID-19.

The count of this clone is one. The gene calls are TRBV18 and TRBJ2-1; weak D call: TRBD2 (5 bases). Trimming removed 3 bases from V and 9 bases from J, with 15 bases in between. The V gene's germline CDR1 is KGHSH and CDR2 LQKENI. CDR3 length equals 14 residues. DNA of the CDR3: TGTGCCAGCTCACCCTCCGGGGATGGAGGTGAGCAGTTCTTC. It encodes CASSPSGDGGEQFF.

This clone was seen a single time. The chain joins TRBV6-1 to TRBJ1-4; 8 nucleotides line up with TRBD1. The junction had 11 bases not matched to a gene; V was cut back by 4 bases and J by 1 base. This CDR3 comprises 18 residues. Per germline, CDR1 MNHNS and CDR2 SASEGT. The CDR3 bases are TGTGCCAGCAGTGGTGGGCTTGACAGGGGTGGAACTAATGAAAAACTGTTTTTT. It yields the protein CASSGGLDRGGTNEKLFF.

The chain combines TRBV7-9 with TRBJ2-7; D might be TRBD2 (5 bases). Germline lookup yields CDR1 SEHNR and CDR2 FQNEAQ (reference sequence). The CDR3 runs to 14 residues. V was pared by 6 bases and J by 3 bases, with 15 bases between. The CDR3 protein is CASSPTGTDYEQYF. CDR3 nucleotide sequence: TGTGCCAGCAGTCCTACGGGAACAGACTACGAGCAGTACTTC.

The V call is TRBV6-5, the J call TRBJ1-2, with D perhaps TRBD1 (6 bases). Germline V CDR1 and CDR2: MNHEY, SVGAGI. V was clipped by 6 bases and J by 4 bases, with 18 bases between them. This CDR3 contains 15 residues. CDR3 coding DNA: TGTGCCAGCAGGGCTGAGGGGGGGGCAAGCTATGGCTACACCTTC. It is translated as CASRAEGGASYGYTF.

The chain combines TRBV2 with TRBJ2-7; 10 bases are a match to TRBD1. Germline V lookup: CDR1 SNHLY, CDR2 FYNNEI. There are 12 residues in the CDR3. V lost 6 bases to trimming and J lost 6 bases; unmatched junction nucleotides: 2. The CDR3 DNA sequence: TGTGCCAGCAGCGGGACAGGGGTCGAGCAGTACTTC. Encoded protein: CASSGTGVEQYF.

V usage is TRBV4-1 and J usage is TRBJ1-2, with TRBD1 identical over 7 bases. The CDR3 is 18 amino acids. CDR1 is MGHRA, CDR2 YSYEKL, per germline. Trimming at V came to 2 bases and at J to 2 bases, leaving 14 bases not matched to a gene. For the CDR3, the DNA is TGCGCCAGCAGCCAACCGGAGGGGGCGGGGGGCTTCAACTATGGCTACACCTTC. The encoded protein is CASSQPEGAGGFNYGYTF.

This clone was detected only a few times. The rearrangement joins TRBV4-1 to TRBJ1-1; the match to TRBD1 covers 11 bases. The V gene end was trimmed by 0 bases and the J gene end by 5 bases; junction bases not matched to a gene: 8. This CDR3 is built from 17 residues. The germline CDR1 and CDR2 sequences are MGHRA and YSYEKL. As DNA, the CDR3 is TGCGCCAGCAGCCAAGATCCCTGGACAGGGGGCAAGACTGAAGCTTTCTTT. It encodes CASSQDPWTGGKTEAFF.